The 8 T cell receptor beta chains given below trace back to one sample, sequenced in a study of lymphopenia after photon versus proton radiotherapy. Clones were read by immunoSEQ multiplex PCR, and TCRdb kept only the in-frame ones, dropping some. The sample carries about 26,000 clones, approximately 85% recorded once. The source material was peripheral blood, sampled from a patient treated with photon-based radiotherapy. The receptor source for this set is a man under 40 with gastric cancer.

Of note for this clone: The same CDR3 also results from other DNA sequences found in this sample. The chain carries TRBV9 and TRBJ2-5; TRBD1 matches 12 bases. In germline, CDR1 is SGDLS, CDR2 YYNGEE. The CDR3 contains 15 residues. The V segment lost 3 bases and the J segment 4 bases; nucleotides outside the gene matches: 4. CDR3 DNA: TGTGCCAGCAGCGGGGGACAGGGGGCAGGAGAGACCCAGTACTTC. Protein sequence: CASSGGQGAGETQYF.

The V call is TRBV14, the J call TRBJ2-5; 8 bases line up with TRBD1. Germline V gives CDR1 SGHDN, CDR2 FVKESK. J gave up 2 bases and V 3 bases, and 2 bases lay outside the gene matches. The CDR3 extends over 14 amino acids. CDR3 DNA sequence: TGTGCCAGCAGCCATCGGGACAGGCAAGAGACCCAGTACTTC. This sequence encodes CASSHRDRQETQYF.

With respect to this clone: The same CDR3 can be traced to other DNA sequences in this sample. The V and J genes are TRBV18 and TRBJ2-7; D might be TRBD2 (7 bases). CDR1 KGHSH and CDR2 LQKENI come from the germline V gene. The CDR3 is made up of 15 amino acids. Between the trimmed V and J ends, which lost 0 bases and 2 bases, there was a span of 11 bases. This CDR3 reads CASSPPAGAAYEQYF. The DNA of the CDR3 is TGTGCCAGCTCACCACCGGCGGGGGCAGCCTACGAGCAGTACTTC.

This chain uses TRBV12-5 with TRBJ2-1; D gene ambiguous. Trimming shortened V by 7 bases and J by 12 bases, and 13 bases separated the two germline ends. Germline V gene lookup returns CDR1 LGHNT and CDR2 FRNRAP. The CDR3 has 11 residues. The chain's CDR3 is CASAQPVVQFF. The CDR3 nucleotides read TGTGCTAGTGCACAACCTGTAGTGCAGTTCTTC.

Comment on this clone: At one boundary the junction diverges from the germline segment, which might be a read error. The chain is built from TRBV6-6 and TRBJ2-7, with D perhaps matching TRBD1 (7 bases). Germline V lookup: CDR1 MNHNY, CDR2 SVGAGI (reference sequence). There are 14 residues in the CDR3. The CDR3 is CASRTTGDSNEQYF. The CDR3 nucleotides are TGTGCCAGCAGGACCACAGGGGACTCCAACGAGCAGTACTTC.

The chain uses TRBV7-9 and TRBJ1-1; D not resolved. CDR1 SEHNR and CDR2 FQNEAQ come from the germline V gene (reference sequence). This CDR3 region has 12 residues. Trimming removed 5 bases at V and 6 bases at J, with 10 bases between. CDR3 in amino acids: CASSPQLAEAFF. As DNA, the CDR3 is TGTGCCAGCAGCCCGCAACTGGCTGAAGCTTTCTTT.

The J gene is TRBJ2-7, the V gene TRBV11-3, with D possibly matching TRBD1 (6 bases). The ends were cut back, 4 bases at V and 3 bases at J, with 19 bases in the middle. Germline assignment: CDR1 SGHNT and CDR2 YENEEA. The CDR3 runs 16 residues. The CDR3: CASSYEGQLLDYEQYF. CDR3 nucleotide sequence: TGTGCCAGCAGCTACGAAGGACAGTTGCTGGACTACGAGCAGTACTTC. The whole variable domain, filled in from reference TRBV11-3 and TRBJ2-7, reads EAGVVQSPRYKIIEKKQPVAFWCNPISGHNTLYWYLQNLGQGPELLIRYENEEAVDDSQLPKDRFSAERLKGVDSTLKIQPAELGDSAVYLCASSYEGQLLDYEQYFGPGTRLTVT.

The chain uses TRBV27 and TRBJ1-1, with 9 positions matching TRBD1. The V and J ends lost 5 bases and 0 bases, in that order; junction bases with no gene match: 4. The CDR3 runs to 15 residues. Germline CDR1 is MNHEY and CDR2 is SMNVEV (reference sequence). CDR3 DNA sequence: TGTGCCAGCAGTATTTACAGGGGGCTGAACACTGAAGCTTTCTTT. Its protein product is CASSIYRGLNTEAFF.